The rows below give T cell receptor beta chains drawn from one sample of a study of cytomegalovirus exposure and HLA in healthy donors. TCRdb keeps only in-frame clones here, not all; method: immunoSEQ multiplex PCR. Among 85,000 to 120,000 clones listed, over 70% were seen once. The sequencing input was PBMCs. The receptors originated from a female donor in good health and CMV-seronegative. Both conserved end residues are part of each CDR3. A D gene is named only where the DNA matches it firmly. Clone sizes are given selectively: once, few, many, or a class where the clone is expanded.

TRBJ2-2 | - | few | TRBV6-4 | TGTGCCAGCAGTCCTGGCAGGTCCAACACCGGGGAGCTGTTTTTT | CASSPGRSNTGELFF
TRBJ1-4 | - | - | TRBV27 | TGTGCCAGCAGGGCCCTAGGGGGTTATGAAAAACTGTTTTTT | CASRALGGYEKLFF
TRBJ2-7 | - | - | TRBV10-1 | TGCGCCAGCAGTGAGTCGGGAGACGCCTACGAGCAGTACTTC | CASSESGDAYEQYF
TRBJ2-7 | TRBD1 | once | TRBV5-1 | TGCGCCAGCAGCTTGTTACAGGGGGTGAACGAGCAGTACTTC | CASSLLQGVNEQYF
TRBJ1-1 | TRBD1 | few | TRBV19 | TGTGCCAGCAAACCGACAGGGTTTGAGAACACTGAAGCTTTCTTT | CASKPTGFENTEAFF
TRBJ1-5 | TRBD1 | - | TRBV6-5 | TGTGCCAGCAGGGGACAGGGGGGTCAGCCCCAGCATTTT | CASRGQGGQPQHF
TRBJ2-2 | TRBD2 | - | TRBV12-5 | TGTGCTAGTGGTTTGGGACTAGCGCGCGGGGAGCTGTTTTTT | CASGLGLARGELFF
TRBJ2-2 | - | - | TRBV27 | TGTGCCAGCACAACTTGGACCGGGGAGCTGTTTTTT | CASTTWTGELFF
TRBJ2-1 | - | few | TRBV11-2 | TGTGCCAGCAGCCACACCAAGAATGAGCAGTTCTTC | CASSHTKNEQFF
TRBJ1-5 | TRBD1 | once | TRBV11-2 | TGTGCCAGCAGCTCCCGGACAGGGGTCAATCAGCCCCAGCATTTT | CASSSRTGVNQPQHF
TRBJ1-1 | TRBD1 | once | TRBV11-2 | TGTGCCAGCAGCTTAGGGACAGGGCGAGCTTTCTTT | CASSLGTGRAFF
TRBJ2-1 | TRBD2 | - | TRBV7-8 | TGTGCCAGCAGCCGACGAGGCGGGAGGGCCTACAATGAGCAGTTCTTC | CASSRRGGRAYNEQFF
TRBJ2-3 | TRBD1 | - | TRBV27 | TGTGCCAGCAGTTATCAGGGGGCACGCACAGATACGCAGTATTTT | CASSYQGARTDTQYF
TRBJ2-7 | - | - | TRBV7-8 | TGTGCCAGCAGCTTTCTTCAGGGGAACGAGCAGTACTTC | CASSFLQGNEQYF
TRBJ2-2 | TRBD1 | - | TRBV6-5 | TGTGCCAGCAGTTATGCAACGGGACAGCCCCCGAAGGAGCTGTTTTTT | CASSYATGQPPKELFF
TRBJ2-1 | TRBD2 | - | TRBV6-1 | TGTGCCAGCAGTGAACTCTCGGCTAGCGGGCCACCTTACAATGAGCAGTTCTTC | CASSELSASGPPYNEQFF
TRBJ2-7 | TRBD1 | once | TRBV29-1 | TGCAGCGTTTTGAACGAGGGACAGGGGGTAAACGAGCAGTACTTC | CSVLNEGQGVNEQYF
TRBJ1-2 | TRBD1 | - | TRBV4-2 | TGTGCCAGCAGCGATGGGACAGGGGGTTTAACTAACTATGGCTACACCTTC | CASSDGTGGLTNYGYTF
TRBJ1-5 | TRBD1 | - | TRBV6-6 | TGTGCCAGCAGGCAGGGGGCGAGGCAACCGCCCCAGCATTTT | CASRQGARQPPQHF
TRBJ2-1 | TRBD1 | - | TRBV29-1 | TGCAGCGTTGAAGATTCTGGGACAGGGATAGATGAGCAGTTCTTC | CSVEDSGTGIDEQFF
TRBJ2-5 | - | - | TRBV7-9 | TGTGCCAGCAGCTTCGAGGGCAGGGGCGGGGAGACCCAGTACTTC | CASSFEGRGGETQYF
TRBJ2-1 | TRBD2 | - | TRBV11-3 | TGTGCCAGCAGCTTAGTCGGAGGCTCTAGCGGGAGAGATGAGCAGTTCTTC | CASSLVGGSSGRDEQFF
TRBJ2-7 | - | - | TRBV5-8 | TGTGCCAGCAGCACCGGGACTGGAACCTACGAGCAGTACTTC | CASSTGTGTYEQYF
TRBJ2-3 | TRBD2 | - | TRBV15 | TGTGCCACCAGCGGACTAGCGGGGGCGGATACGCAGTATTTT | CATSGLAGADTQYF
TRBJ1-1 | - | - | TRBV19 | TGTGCCAGTAGTATCCTAGGAGCGGTTACTGAAGCTTTCTTT | CASSILGAVTEAFF